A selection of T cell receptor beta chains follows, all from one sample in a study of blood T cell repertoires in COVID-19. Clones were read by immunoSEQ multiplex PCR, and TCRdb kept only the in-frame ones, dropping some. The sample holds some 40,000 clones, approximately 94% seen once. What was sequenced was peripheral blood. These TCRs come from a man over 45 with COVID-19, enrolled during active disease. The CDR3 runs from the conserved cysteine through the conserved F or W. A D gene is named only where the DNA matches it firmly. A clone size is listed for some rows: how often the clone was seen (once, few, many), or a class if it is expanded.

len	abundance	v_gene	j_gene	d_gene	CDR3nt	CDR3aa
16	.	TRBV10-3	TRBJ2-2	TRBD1	TGTGCCATCAGTGAGTCTCGGACAGGGGGCACAGGGGAGCTGTTTTTT	CAISESRTGGTGELFF
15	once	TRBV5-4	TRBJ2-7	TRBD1	TGTGCCAGCAGCTTGGGACAGGGTCATATCTACGAGCAGTACTTC	CASSLGQGHIYEQYF
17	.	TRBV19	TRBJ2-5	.	TGTGCCAGTAGTATCAGCGGTGATAGCGGACAACAAGAGACCCAGTACTTC	CASSISGDSGQQETQYF
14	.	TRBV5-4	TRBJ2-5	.	TGTGCCAGCAGCTTGGATGGGCGCAGGGAGACCCAGTACTTC	CASSLDGRRETQYF
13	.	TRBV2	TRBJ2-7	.	TGTGCCAGCAGTGAGGGGGCGGCCGTCGAGCAGTACTTC	CASSEGAAVEQYF
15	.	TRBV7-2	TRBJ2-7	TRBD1	TGTGCCAGCAGCGCAACCGGGACAGGGCCCTACGAGCAGTACTTC	CASSATGTGPYEQYF
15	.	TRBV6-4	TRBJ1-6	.	TGTGCCAGCAGTGACTCGGACAGCTATAATTCACCCCTCCACTTT	CASSDSDSYNSPLHF
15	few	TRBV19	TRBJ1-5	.	TGTGCCAGTAGTATAGGGGCGACAGAAAATCAGCCCCAGCATTTT	CASSIGATENQPQHF
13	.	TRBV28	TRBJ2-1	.	TGTGCCAGCAGTTCCCCGACGGCTGGAGGTCAGTTCTTC	CASSSPTAGGQFF
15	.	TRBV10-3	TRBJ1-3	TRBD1	TGTGCCATCAGTGAAGCAGGGGGCACCGGAAACACCATATATTTT	CAISEAGGTGNTIYF
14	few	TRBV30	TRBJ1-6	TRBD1	TGTGCCTGGAGTACCGGGACAGGGAATTCACCCCTCCACTTT	CAWSTGTGNSPLHF
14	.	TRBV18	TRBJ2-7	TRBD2	TGTGCCAGCTCACAAGCGGGAGAGGGGGGCGAGCAGTACTTC	CASSQAGEGGEQYF
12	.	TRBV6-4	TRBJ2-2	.	TGTGCCAGCTCACGTTCGGGTGGGGAGCTGTTTTTT	CASSRSGGELFF
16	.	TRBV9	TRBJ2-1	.	TGTGCCAGCAGCCTACCCCGCCTAGCGACCTACAATGAGCAGTTCTTC	CASSLPRLATYNEQFF
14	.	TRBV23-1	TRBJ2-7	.	TGCGCCAGCAGGCCCAGGGAGGGGGTCTACGAGCAGTACTTC	CASRPREGVYEQYF
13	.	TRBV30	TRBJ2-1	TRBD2	TGTGCCTGGGCCGGGACTAGCTACAATGAGCAGTTCTTC	CAWAGTSYNEQFF
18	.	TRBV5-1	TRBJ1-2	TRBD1	TGCGCCAGCAGCTTGGGGGGGAAAGACTATACAGGGGACTATGGCTACACCTTC	CASSLGGKDYTGDYGYTF
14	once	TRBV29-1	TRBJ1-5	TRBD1	TGCAGCGTCCGACAGGGGGCGCGAAATCAGCCCCAGCATTTT	CSVRQGARNQPQHF
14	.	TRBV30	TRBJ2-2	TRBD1	TGTGCCTGGAGACAGGGGGTGAACACCGGGGAGCTGTTTTTT	CAWRQGVNTGELFF
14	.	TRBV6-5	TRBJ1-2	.	TGTGCCAGCAGTTACTCGAACTTCTTGGATGGCTACACCTTC	CASSYSNFLDGYTF
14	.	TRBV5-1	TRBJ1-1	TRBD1	TGCGCCAGCAGCCTTGAAACAGGGGGGACTGAAGCTTTCTTT	CASSLETGGTEAFF
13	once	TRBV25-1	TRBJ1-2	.	TGTGCCAGCAGTGACCCTATTAACTATGGCTACACCTTC	CASSDPINYGYTF
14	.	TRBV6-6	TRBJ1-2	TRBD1	TGTGCCAGCAGTTACTCGGGACAGGGATCGGGCTACACCTTC	CASSYSGQGSGYTF
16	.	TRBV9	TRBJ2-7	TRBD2	TGTGCCAGCAGCGCGACTGGACTAGCGGGAGGGCCACGGCAGTACTTC	CASSATGLAGGPRQYF
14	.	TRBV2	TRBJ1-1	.	TGTGCCAGCAGTGAAGCTCCGGGACGGGGGGAAGCTTTCTTT	CASSEAPGRGEAFF
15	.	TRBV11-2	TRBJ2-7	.	TGTGCCAGCAGCTTATCAGGAGGGGGCGGCTACGAGCAGTACTTC	CASSLSGGGGYEQYF
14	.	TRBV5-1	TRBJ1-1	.	TGCGGCGAGCCCGGACGGGGAGGTGTAGGTGAAGCTTTCTTT	CGEPGRGGVGEAFF
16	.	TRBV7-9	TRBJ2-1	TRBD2	TGTGCCAGCAGCTTAATTATAGCGGGAGTATTCGGTGAGCAGTTCTTC	CASSLIIAGVFGEQFF
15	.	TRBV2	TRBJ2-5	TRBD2	TGTGCCACAAGCGGGGCTAGCGGCTACCAAGAGACCCAGTACTTC	CATSGASGYQETQYF
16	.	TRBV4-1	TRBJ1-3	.	TGCGCCAGCAGCCAAACCTGGGCGGGCTCTGGAAACACCATATATTTT	CASSQTWAGSGNTIYF
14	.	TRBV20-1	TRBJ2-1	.	TGCAGTGCTAGTTCCCTAGCAGCATACAATGAGCAGTTCTTC	CSASSLAAYNEQFF
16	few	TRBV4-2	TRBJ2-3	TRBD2	TGTGCCAGCAGCCGGCGGACTAGCGGGAGCACAGATACGCAGTATTTT	CASSRRTSGSTDTQYF
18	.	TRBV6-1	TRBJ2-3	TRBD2	TGTGCCAGCAGTGAAGAAGGATGGGCCAGGGAGGGAACAGATACGCAGTATTTT	CASSEEGWAREGTDTQYF
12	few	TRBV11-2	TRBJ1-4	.	TGTGCCAGCAGCCCCGGGGGGGGGAAACTGTTTTTT	CASSPGGGKLFF
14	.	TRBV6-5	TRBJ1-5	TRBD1	TGTGCCAGCAGTCTGCACAGGGGAGCACAGCCCCAGCATTTT	CASSLHRGAQPQHF
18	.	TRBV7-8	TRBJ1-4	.	TGTGCCAGCAGCTTTAGGAGGGGAGGGGGAGGGAGAAATGAAAAACTGTTTTTT	CASSFRRGGGGRNEKLFF
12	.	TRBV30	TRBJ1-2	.	TGTGCCTGGAGTAGGACAGTGGGTGGCTACACCTTC	CAWSRTVGGYTF
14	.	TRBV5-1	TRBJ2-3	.	TGCGCCAGCAGCTCCCAGGCTAGCACAGATACGCAGTATTTT	CASSSQASTDTQYF
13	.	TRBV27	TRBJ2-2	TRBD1	TGTGCCAGCCGCCAGACAGGGACCGGGGAGCTGTTTTTT	CASRQTGTGELFF
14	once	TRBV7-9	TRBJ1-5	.	TGTGCCAGCGGGCAGGGCAATAGCAATCAGCCCCAGCATTTT	CASGQGNSNQPQHF
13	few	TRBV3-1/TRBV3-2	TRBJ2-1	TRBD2	TGTGCCAGCAGCGTGAGGGGAGGGTATGAGCAGTTCTTC	CASSVRGGYEQFF
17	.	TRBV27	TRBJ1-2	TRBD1	TGTGCCAGCAGCCGAACGCCGGTGGCAGGGGGCTTGAGTGGCTACACCTTC	CASSRTPVAGGLSGYTF
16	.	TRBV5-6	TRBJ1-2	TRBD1	TGTGCCAGCAGCTTCCCGGGACAGGGGTATGGCTATGGCTACACCTTC	CASSFPGQGYGYGYTF
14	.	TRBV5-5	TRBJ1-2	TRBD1	TGTGCCAGCAGCTACGGACAGGGGGCTGGAGGCTACACCTTC	CASSYGQGAGGYTF
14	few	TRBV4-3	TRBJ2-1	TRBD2	TGCGCCAGCAGCCATCTCACTAGCGCCAATGAGCAGTTCTTC	CASSHLTSANEQFF
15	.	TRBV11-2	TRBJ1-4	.	TGTGCCAGCAGCCGGACACCCTCGCTCGTGGAAAAACTGTTTTTT	CASSRTPSLVEKLFF
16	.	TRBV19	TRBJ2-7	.	TGTGCCAGTAGTATATCGGCAGGGTACAATTCCTACGAGCAGTACTTC	CASSISAGYNSYEQYF
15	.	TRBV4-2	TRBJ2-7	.	TGTGCCAGCAGCCAAGTTGGACAAGCGTCCTACGAGCAGTACTTC	CASSQVGQASYEQYF
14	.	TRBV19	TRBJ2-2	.	TGTGCCAGTCGGAGGGAACTTCGCTCCGGGGAGCTGTTTTTT	CASRRELRSGELFF
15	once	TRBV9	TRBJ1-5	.	TGTGCCAGCAGCGTAGACGGGGGGAGTAATCAGCCCCAGCATTTT	CASSVDGGSNQPQHF
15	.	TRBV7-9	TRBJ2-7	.	TGTGCCAGCAGCTTAACGGTAATAGCTCAATACGAGCAGTACTTC	CASSLTVIAQYEQYF
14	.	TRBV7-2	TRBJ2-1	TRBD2	TGTGCCAGCAGCTTCCTAGCGGGAGTTAATGAGCAGTTCTTC	CASSFLAGVNEQFF